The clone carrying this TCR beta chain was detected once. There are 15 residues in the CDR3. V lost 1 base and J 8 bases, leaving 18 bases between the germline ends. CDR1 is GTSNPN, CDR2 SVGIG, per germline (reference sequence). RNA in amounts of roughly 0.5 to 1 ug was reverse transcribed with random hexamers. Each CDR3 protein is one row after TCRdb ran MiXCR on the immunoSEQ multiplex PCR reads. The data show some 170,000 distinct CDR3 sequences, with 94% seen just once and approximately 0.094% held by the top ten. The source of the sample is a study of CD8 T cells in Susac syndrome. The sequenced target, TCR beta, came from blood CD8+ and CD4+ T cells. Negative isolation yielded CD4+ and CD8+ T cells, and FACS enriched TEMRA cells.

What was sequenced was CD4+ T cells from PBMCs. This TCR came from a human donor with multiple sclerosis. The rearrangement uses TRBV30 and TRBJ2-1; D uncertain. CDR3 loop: CAWSALVARFDEQFF. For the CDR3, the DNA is TGTGCCTGGAGTGCCCTGGTAGCACGATTCGATGAGCAGTTCTTC.